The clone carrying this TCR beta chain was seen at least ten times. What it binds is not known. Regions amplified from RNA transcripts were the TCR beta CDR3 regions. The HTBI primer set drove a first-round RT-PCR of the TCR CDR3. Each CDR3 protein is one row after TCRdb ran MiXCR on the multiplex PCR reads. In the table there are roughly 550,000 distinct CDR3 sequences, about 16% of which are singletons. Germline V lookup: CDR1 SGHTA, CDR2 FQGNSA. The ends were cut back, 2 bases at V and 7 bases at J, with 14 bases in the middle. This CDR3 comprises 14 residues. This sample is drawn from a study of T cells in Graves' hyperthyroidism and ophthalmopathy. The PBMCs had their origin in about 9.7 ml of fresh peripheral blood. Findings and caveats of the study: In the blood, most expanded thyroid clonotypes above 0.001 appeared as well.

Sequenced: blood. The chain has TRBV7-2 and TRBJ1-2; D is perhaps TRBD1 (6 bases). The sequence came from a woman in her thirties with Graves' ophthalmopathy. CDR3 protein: CASSLWGAERGYTF. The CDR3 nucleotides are TGTGCCAGCAGCTTATGGGGGGCCGAACGTGGCTACACCTTC. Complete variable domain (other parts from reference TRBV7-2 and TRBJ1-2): GAGVSQSPSNKVTEKGKDVELRCDPISGHTALYWYRQSLGQGLEFLIYFQGNSAPDKSGLPSDRFSAERTGGSVSTLTIQRTQQEDSAVYLCASSLWGAERGYTFGSGTRLTVV.